The 27 T cell receptor beta chains below were found in one sample sequenced in a study of post-analysis software for immune sequencing data. cDNA libraries for TCR beta contained unique molecular identifiers. A single record per CDR3 protein comes from TCRdb applying MiXCR to the PCR reads. The sample has about 810,000 distinct CDR3 sequences; under 70% are singletons. Study outcomes and limitations: TRBV segments more frequent in patients than in controls numbered five and included TRBV5-6, TRBV5-1 and TRBV20-1.

No cognate antigen is known for these TCRs. Sequencing was performed on blood. These receptors originate from a girl aged 5 to 17 with multiple sclerosis.

V usage is TRBV20-1 and J usage is TRBJ2-7; 7 bases are a match to TRBD2. The J segment lost 4 bases and the V segment lost 6 bases, leaving 6 bases of the junction unmatched. The germline gives CDR1 DFQATT, CDR2 SNEGSKA (reference sequence). The CDR3 has 12 residues. CDR3 DNA sequence: TGCAGTGCCATTAGCGGGCCATACGAGCAGTACTTC. It codes for CSAISGPYEQYF.

This clonotype was counted a few times. The genes are TRBV5-1 and TRBJ1-1; D perhaps matches TRBD1 (5 bases). CDR3 length: 15 residues. Trimming removed 5 bases at V and 5 bases at J, with 19 bases between. Germline CDR1 reads SGHRS; CDR2 reads YFSETQ. The CDR3 nucleotides read TGCGCCAGCAGTCCTTGGGGGGATAGAGGGACTGAAGCTTTCTTT. Its translation is CASSPWGDRGTEAFF.

The genes are TRBV12-3 or TRBV12-4 and TRBJ2-7; D might be TRBD1 (5 bases). This CDR3 is built from 15 residues. V was pared by 5 bases and J by 2 bases, with 16 bases between. The CDR3 nucleotides read TGTGCCAGCAGTAAGGGGTCTCCTGCGACCTACGAGCAGTACTTC. Its translation: CASSKGSPATYEQYF.

The chain is built from TRBV5-6 and TRBJ2-5; the match to TRBD2 covers 9 bases. TRBJ2-7 matches the DNA end more closely, so the J call is doubtful. Germline V gene lookup returns CDR1 SGHDT and CDR2 YYEEEE. The CDR3 sequence is 13 residues long. The CDR3 coding sequence is TGTGCCAGCACCTGCGGGGGGGCCTACGAGCAGTACTTC. The encoded protein is CASTCGGAYEQYF.

V is TRBV7-8 and J is TRBJ2-3, with 11 bases matching TRBD2. With V trimmed by 3 bases and J by 1 base, 3 bases remained unmatched. Germline CDR1 and CDR2: SGHVS and FQNEAQ. The CDR3 covers 16 residues. CDR3 amino acids: CASSFATSGGTDTQYF. Written as DNA, the CDR3 is TGTGCCAGCAGCTTCGCGACTAGCGGGGGCACAGATACGCAGTATTTT.

The rearrangement uses TRBV5-1 and TRBJ2-1, with 9 nucleotides matching TRBD2. Germline V lookup: CDR1 SGHRS, CDR2 YFSETQ. The CDR3 runs 15 residues. The V segment lost 4 bases and the J segment 6 bases; nucleotides outside the gene matches: 8. The CDR3 here is CASSTLAGLGNEQFF. The CDR3 DNA is TGCGCCAGCAGCACCCTAGCGGGGCTGGGCAATGAGCAGTTCTTC.

The J gene is TRBJ2-1, the V gene TRBV7-9; D is undetermined. The V end was cut by 5 bases, the J end by 8 bases, with 7 bases between. CDR3 length: 11 residues. Per the germline V gene, CDR1 is SEHNR and CDR2 is FQNEAQ (reference sequence). The CDR3 DNA reads TGTGCCAGCAGCCTCCCCGATGAGCAGTTCTTC. This encodes CASSLPDEQFF.

This clonotype was observed a few times. The CDR3 is CASSPGHPPETQYF. The CDR3 coding sequence is TGTGCCAGCAGCCCCGGACACCCGCCGGAGACCCAGTACTTC. The rearrangement uses TRBV7-7 and TRBJ2-5; maybe TRBD1 (5 bases). The V and J ends lost 5 bases and 5 bases respectively, with 15 bases between them. The V gene's germline CDR1 is SSHAT and CDR2 FNYEAQ (reference sequence). CDR3 length: 14 residues.

This clonotype appeared a few times. The rearrangement links TRBV12-3 or TRBV12-4 to TRBJ1-1, with 9 bases aligning to TRBD1. The CDR3 consists of 14 residues. V lost 5 bases to trimming and J lost 2 bases; unmatched junction nucleotides: 3. The CDR3: CASSTTGGNTEAFF. The CDR3 DNA is TGTGCCAGCAGTACGACAGGGGGAAACACTGAAGCTTTCTTT.

This chain links TRBV7-9 with TRBJ1-2; D gene ambiguous. CDR1 and CDR2 from the germline V gene are SEHNR and FQNEAQ (reference sequence). The CDR3 sequence is 17 residues long. Trimming took off 2 bases at V and 0 bases at J, with 16 bases between the two ends. CDR3 bases: TGTGCCAGCAGCTTACCAACAAGCGGCCACCCTAACTATGGCTACACCTTC. As protein: CASSLPTSGHPNYGYTF.

The rearrangement links TRBV7-9 to TRBJ1-4; D is unresolved. Germline V gene sequence: CDR1 SEHNR, CDR2 FQNEAQ (reference sequence). The CDR3 is 13 residues long. Trimming took off 8 bases at V and 4 bases at J, with 11 bases between the two ends. CDR3 sequence (DNA): TGTGCCAGCGGATACAGCGGTAATGAAAAACTGTTTTTT. Residues: CASGYSGNEKLFF.

The V and J genes are TRBV25-1 and TRBJ2-7; weak D call: TRBD1 (6 bases). Germline CDR1 MGHDK, CDR2 SYGVNS. This CDR3 is 14 amino acids long. Trimming took 5 bases from V and 4 from J, leaving 15 bases between them. In DNA form, the CDR3 reads TGTGCCAGCAGTTCCGCGACAGGCGGATACGAGCAGTACTTC. Translation gives CASSSATGGYEQYF.

The chain uses TRBV7-9 and TRBJ2-5, with D possibly being TRBD2 (7 bases). Germline-derived CDR1 and CDR2 are SEHNR and FQNEAQ (reference sequence). This CDR3 has 16 amino acids. The germline V and J ends were trimmed by 4 bases and 0 bases, with 15 bases remaining between them. The CDR3 sequence is CASSSSGGADQETQYF. CDR3 nucleotides: TGTGCCAGCAGCTCCTCGGGGGGCGCGGACCAAGAGACCCAGTACTTC. Full variable domain (rest looked up from reference TRBV7-9 and TRBJ2-5): DTGVSQNPRHKITKRGQNVTFRCDPISEHNRLYWYRQTLGQGPEFLTYFQNEAQLEKSRLLSDRFSAERPKGSFSTLEIQRTEQGDSAMYLCASSSSGGADQETQYFGPGTRLLVL.

The CDR3 nucleotides read TGTGCCAGCAGCTTAGCGCAGGGGTCGGGAGGTGGCTACACCTTC. This codes for CASSLAQGSGGGYTF. This chain joins TRBV7-9 and TRBJ1-2, with D possibly TRBD1 on 6 matching bases. The length of the CDR3 is 15 residues. V lost 0 bases and J lost 7, with 15 bases in between. Per germline, CDR1 SEHNR and CDR2 FQNEAQ (reference sequence).

This clonotype was found a few times. The V call is TRBV10-3, the J call TRBJ2-7, with 10 bases fitting TRBD1. Germline V gene sequence: CDR1 ENHRY, CDR2 SYGVKD. The CDR3 covers 14 residues. Germline trimming cut 6 bases from V and 6 bases from J; bases unmatched to any gene: 8. The CDR3 nucleotides read TGTGCCATCAGGACCGGGACAGGGGCGACCGAGCAGTACTTC. It codes for CAIRTGTGATEQYF.

This chain connects TRBV20-1 to TRBJ2-7, with a possible D match to TRBD2 (6 bases). V was shortened by 3 bases and J by 3 bases, with 12 bases between the two germline ends. The CDR3 sequence is 13 residues long. Germline V lookup: CDR1 DFQATT, CDR2 SNEGSKA (reference sequence). CDR3 sequence (DNA): TGCAGTGCTAGGGGACTGGACAACTACGAGCAGTACTTC. It yields the protein CSARGLDNYEQYF.

The genes are TRBV7-2 and TRBJ2-4; no clear D. Germline V gene lookup returns CDR1 SGHTA and CDR2 FQGNSA. The V end was cut by 1 base, the J end by 13 bases, with 17 bases between. CDR3 length: 14 residues. This CDR3 reads CASSLGGSHYGQYF. CDR3 DNA: TGTGCCAGCAGCTTAGGGGGTTCTCACTACGGGCAGTACTTC.

V gene TRBV29-1 combines with J gene TRBJ2-7; either TRBD1 or TRBD2 may supply D (6 bases each). Germline V lookup: CDR1 SQVTM, CDR2 ANQGSEA. The CDR3 is 13 amino acids. V was cut by 4 bases and J by 5 bases, with 15 bases left in between. CDR3 loop: CSVVKEGGHEQYF. The CDR3 region has the DNA TGCAGCGTTGTTAAGGAGGGGGGCCACGAGCAGTACTTC.

The rearrangement links TRBV4-1 to TRBJ2-1, with 7 bases lining up with TRBD2. The CDR3 consists of 15 residues. The trim removed 0 bases at V and 4 bases at J, leaving 3 bases unmatched. The germline V gene has CDR1 MGHRA and CDR2 YSYEKL. This chain's CDR3 is CASSQDPAGYNEQFF. The DNA for the CDR3 is TGCGCCAGCAGCCAAGACCCAGCGGGATACAATGAGCAGTTCTTC.

The chain joins TRBV10-3 to TRBJ1-1; TRBD1 is a possible D gene (5 bases). Between the trimmed V and J ends, which lost 5 bases and 11 bases, there was a span of 21 bases. Looked up from germline, CDR1 is ENHRY and CDR2 is SYGVKD. This CDR3 is built from 14 residues. The CDR3 nucleotides are TGTGCCATCAGTAATGCCTACAGGAACCTCCAGGCTTTCTTT. Translating gives CAISNAYRNLQAFF.

V usage is TRBV27 and J usage is TRBJ2-5; D gene ambiguous. V was clipped by 2 bases and J by 11 bases, with 21 bases between them. Germline CDR1 reads MNHEY; CDR2 reads SMNVEV (reference sequence). The CDR3 runs to 15 residues. CDR3 in amino acids: CASSLMTSPYNEQYF. CDR3 in DNA: TGTGCCAGCAGTTTAATGACGTCGCCCTACAATGAGCAGTACTTC.

CDR3 loop: CASRVAGTRGQFF. DNA for the CDR3: TGTGCCAGCAGGGTAGCGGGGACTCGAGGGCAGTTCTTC. The chain employs TRBV12-3 or TRBV12-4 and TRBJ2-1, with 8 bases aligning to TRBD2. V trimming: 6 bases; J trimming: 12 bases; junction bases outside the gene matches: 10. This CDR3 contains 13 residues.

The chain carries TRBV7-9 and TRBJ2-5; D is undetermined. This CDR3 comprises 15 residues. Germline values: CDR1 SEHNR, CDR2 FQNEAQ (reference sequence). V lost 5 bases to trimming and J lost 2 bases, with 15 bases between them. The CDR3 sequence: CASSPDRRFQETQYF. The CDR3 nucleotides are TGTGCCAGCAGCCCAGACCGGCGATTTCAAGAGACCCAGTACTTC.

A remark on this clonotype: Compared with germline, one end of the junction differs, possibly owing to a read error. V usage is TRBV15 and J usage is TRBJ2-5; D is unresolved. This CDR3 has 13 amino acids. Germline V gives CDR1 LNHNV, CDR2 YYDKDF (reference sequence). As DNA, the CDR3 is TGTGCCACCAGTAGAGGTATATTAGAGACCCAGTACTTC. Translating gives CATSRGILETQYF.

This clonotype was seen a handful of times. The V call is TRBV5-1, the J call TRBJ2-5; TRBD2 matches 7 bases. Germline CDR1 is SGHRS and CDR2 is YFSETQ. V was pared by 4 bases and J by 5 bases, with 8 bases of the junction left unmatched. The CDR3 covers 14 residues. The CDR3 sequence is CASSSERDEETQYF. CDR3 coding DNA: TGCGCCAGCAGCAGCGAGCGGGACGAGGAGACCCAGTACTTC. Full variable domain (missing parts from reference TRBV5-1 and TRBJ2-5): KAGVTQTPRYLIKTRGQQVTLSCSPISGHRSVSWYQQTPGQGLQFLFEYFSETQRNKGNFPGRFSGRQFSNSRSEMNVSTLELGDSALYLCASSSERDEETQYFGPGTRLLVL.

The chain employs TRBV15 and TRBJ2-7, with 13 bases aligning to TRBD2. V shed 0 bases and J 5 bases; nucleotides not matched to a gene: 10. CDR3 length: 18 amino acids. Germline V CDR1 and CDR2: LNHNV, YYDKDF (reference sequence). The CDR3 DNA follows: TGTGCCACCAGCAGAGACAAAGCCGGGACTAGCGGGGCAAACGAGCAGTACTTC. It is translated as CATSRDKAGTSGANEQYF.

This clonotype was seen a handful of times. This chain links TRBV10-3 with TRBJ2-1, with D tentatively TRBD1 (5 bases). This CDR3 contains 11 residues. CDR1 and CDR2 (germline): ENHRY, SYGVKD. Trimming removed 8 bases at V and 8 bases at J, with 10 bases between. Here the CDR3 reads CAIAGLDEQFF. CDR3 nucleotide sequence: TGTGCCATCGCAGGGCTCGATGAGCAGTTCTTC.